Sequencing of this T cell receptor beta chain was carried out in a study of blood T cell repertoires in COVID-19. Sequencing used immunoSEQ multiplex PCR; TCRdb keeps in-frame clones, though not all of them. The sample has about 480,000 clones, 88% seen once. The CDR3 has 16 residues. Trimming pared 1 base from V and 1 base from J, leaving 13 bases between. Germline CDR1 reads SEHNR; CDR2 reads FQNEAQ (reference sequence). The rearrangement joins TRBV7-9 to TRBJ1-1; a weak D match, TRBD1 (6 bases). Sequencing input: peripheral blood. The clonotype originates from a woman aged 45-65 years with COVID-19, enrolled during active disease. Written as DNA, the CDR3 is TGTGCCAGCAGCTTAGGGGTAGACAGGAGGAACACTGAAGCTTTCTTT. It yields the protein CASSLGVDRRNTEAFF.